This TCR beta chain was identified in a study of blood T cell repertoires in COVID-19. Participants had their cohort set by participant-reported clinical history. TCRdb keeps only in-frame clones here, not all; method: immunoSEQ multiplex PCR. The sample includes approximately 400,000 clones, around 87% seen only once; the top ten take 1% to 1.5%. The source is a man aged 25 to 40 who had recovered from COVID-19. The sequencing input was PBMCs or T cells enriched from blood (not recorded which).

The CDR3 bases are TGTGCCTGGAGCCCGGGAGAAGGGTATGGCTACACCTTC. Its translation: CAWSPGEGYGYTF. The chain combines TRBV30 with TRBJ1-2; D gene unclear. The ends were cut back, 3 bases at V and 5 bases at J, with 13 bases in the middle. This CDR3 region has 13 residues. The germline V gene has CDR1 GTSNPN and CDR2 SVGIG (reference sequence).